The next 16 T cell receptor beta chains were all read from a single sample in a study of blood T cell repertoires in COVID-19. TCRdb keeps only in-frame clones here, not all; method: immunoSEQ multiplex PCR. Among roughly 180,000 clones listed, approximately 85% were seen once. The sequenced material came from peripheral blood. The receptors come from a woman aged 55-70 years with COVID-19, enrolled during active disease.

This clone was observed a handful of times. The CDR3 here is CASSLGPGVSGSGELFF. The CDR3 DNA reads as TGCGCCAGCAGCTTGGGTCCGGGAGTCTCCGGATCCGGGGAGCTGTTTTTT. The rearrangement joins TRBV5-1 to TRBJ2-2; perhaps TRBD2 as D (6 bases). The CDR3 has 17 amino acids. The V end was cut by 0 bases, the J end by 6 bases, with 18 bases between. Germline V lookup: CDR1 SGHRS, CDR2 YFSETQ.

The chain couples TRBV5-8 to TRBJ2-2; D is ambiguous. The germline CDR1 and CDR2 sequences are SGHTS and YDEGEE. The CDR3 spans 15 residues. The V end was cut by 4 bases, the J end by 4 bases, with 14 bases between. CDR3 in DNA: TGTGCCAGCAGCCCCTCCCGAGGATTCACCGGGGAGCTGTTTTTT. It is translated as CASSPSRGFTGELFF.

This chain uses TRBV2 with TRBJ2-1, with D possibly being TRBD2 (5 bases). This CDR3 has 15 amino acids. Trimming took off 2 bases at V and 2 bases at J, with 10 bases between the two ends. Germline-derived CDR1 and CDR2 are SNHLY and FYNNEI. The CDR3 DNA follows: TGTGCCAGCAGTGAAACTAGAGGAGCCTACAATGAGCAGTTCTTC. Its protein is CASSETRGAYNEQFF. Full variable domain (remainder filled in from reference TRBV2 and TRBJ2-1): EPEVTQTPSHQVTQMGQEVILRCVPISNHLYFYWYRQILGQKVEFLVSFYNNEISEKSEIFDDQFSVERPDGSNFTLKIRSTKLEDSAMYFCASSETRGAYNEQFFGPGTRLTVL.

The chain combines TRBV7-3 with TRBJ1-1; D gene ambiguous. Trimming cost V 8 bases and J 2 bases, with 21 bases left between them. Germline V lookup: CDR1 SGHTA, CDR2 FQGTGA. This CDR3 contains 16 residues. Written as DNA, the CDR3 is TGTGCCAGCCGCCCCGGGGAGGTGGTTCCAAACACTGAAGCTTTCTTT. Translated, it gives CASRPGEVVPNTEAFF.

The chain recombines TRBV2 with TRBJ1-1; TRBD1 is a possible D gene (6 bases). Per germline, CDR1 SNHLY and CDR2 FYNNEI. This CDR3 is 11 amino acids long. With 6 bases removed from V and 8 bases from J, the gap between germline ends came to 10 bases. In DNA form, the CDR3 reads TGTGCCAGCAGCCGCACAGGGGAAGCTTTCTTT. Its protein product is CASSRTGEAFF.

J is TRBJ2-7 and V is TRBV7-3; 8 positions agree with TRBD1. The V segment lost 2 bases and the J segment 1 base; nucleotides outside the gene matches: 4. The CDR3 is 15 residues long. Germline V lookup: CDR1 SGHTA, CDR2 FQGTGA. The CDR3 nucleotides read TGTGCCAGCAGCTTAGGTGGACAGGGATCCTACGAGCAGTACTTC. It translates to CASSLGGQGSYEQYF. Full variable domain (remainder filled in from reference TRBV7-3 and TRBJ2-7): GAGVSQTPSNKVTEKGKYVELRCDPISGHTALYWYRQSLGQGPEFLIYFQGTGAADDSGLPNDRFFAVRPEGSVSTLKIQRTERGDSAVYLCASSLGGQGSYEQYFGPGTRLTVT.

The table lists this clone with many counts. The chain combines TRBV7-6 with TRBJ2-5; 15 bases are a match to TRBD2. Germline CDR1 reads SGHVS; CDR2 reads FNYEAQ. The V segment lost 5 bases and the J segment 4 bases; nucleotides outside the gene matches: 5. The CDR3 is made up of 16 amino acids. CDR3 DNA sequence: TGTGCCAGCAGCCTGCGGACTAGCGGGAGGGGAGAGACCCAGTACTTC. Translation gives CASSLRTSGRGETQYF.

This clone has more than one count but fewer than ten. This chain links TRBV7-2 with TRBJ2-7; D is unresolved. The CDR3 totals 13 residues. Trimming stripped 3 bases from V and 0 bases from J, with 6 bases between. Per the germline V gene, CDR1 is SGHTA and CDR2 is FQGNSA. The CDR3 DNA is TGTGCCAGCAGCTTTCCCTTCTCCTACGAGCAGTACTTC. Its protein product is CASSFPFSYEQYF.

This clone was detected a few times. V is TRBV5-6 and J is TRBJ2-2, with TRBD1 matching over 12 bases. This CDR3 has 17 amino acids. The junction had 11 bases not matched to a gene; V was cut back by 4 bases and J by 7 bases. Germline V CDR1 and CDR2: SGHDT, YYEEEE. CDR3 coding DNA: TGTGCCAGCAGCCCCACCGGGACAGGGGGCAGTGACGGGGAGCTGTTTTTT. Its translation: CASSPTGTGGSDGELFF.

The gene calls are TRBV7-6 and TRBJ2-1; 10 bases map to TRBD2. After removal of 3 bases from V and 7 bases from J, the junction contained 6 bases not matched to a gene. The germline CDR1 and CDR2 sequences are SGHVS and FNYEAQ. The CDR3 loop spans 15 amino acids. In nucleotides, the CDR3 is TGTGCCAGCAGCTTGGCTAGCGGGAGAATGAATGAGCAGTTCTTC. Its protein is CASSLASGRMNEQFF.

This chain joins TRBV21-1 and TRBJ1-5. TRBV21-1 is classified as a pseudogene. This CDR3 contains 18 residues. The chain's CDR3 is CASSKFGWSINSNQPQHF. In DNA, the CDR3 is TGTGCCAGCAGCAAATTTGGGTGGAGTATAAATAGCAATCAGCCCCAGCATTTT.

The chain has TRBV2 and TRBJ2-5; 8 positions agree with TRBD2. This CDR3 has 15 amino acids. V trimming: 5 bases; J trimming: 2 bases; junction bases outside the gene matches: 7. Germline V gene sequence: CDR1 SNHLY, CDR2 FYNNEI. CDR3 DNA: TGTGCCAGCAGTACGGGAGGGAGTGAGCAAGAGACCCAGTACTTC. This sequence encodes CASSTGGSEQETQYF.

This clone was detected once. V is TRBV11-2 and J is TRBJ1-4, with D unclear. Trimming removed 0 bases at V and 8 bases at J, with 13 bases between. Germline V lookup: CDR1 SGHAT, CDR2 FQNNGV. The CDR3 spans 15 residues. The CDR3 protein is CASSLDGRQEEKLFF. As DNA, the CDR3 is TGTGCCAGCAGCTTAGATGGCAGGCAAGAGGAAAAACTGTTTTTT.

This sequence joins TRBV6-6 and TRBJ2-1; D is perhaps TRBD1 (6 bases). Trimming pared 0 bases from V and 8 bases from J, leaving 8 bases between. Germline-derived CDR1 and CDR2 are MNHNY and SVGAGI (reference sequence). The CDR3 sequence is 13 residues long. CDR3 DNA: TGTGCCAGCAGTTACTCGAACAGGGATGAGCAGTTCTTC. Protein product: CASSYSNRDEQFF.

J is TRBJ2-3 and V is TRBV6-1; D gene ambiguous. The CDR3 loop spans 14 amino acids. V lost 1 base to trimming and J lost 1 base, with 6 bases between them. Germline V CDR1 and CDR2: MNHNS, SASEGT. The DNA for the CDR3 is TGTGCCAGCAGTGAAGTAAGCCGCACAGATACGCAGTATTTT. Its protein is CASSEVSRTDTQYF.

The rearrangement uses TRBV3-1 (or the pseudogene TRBV3-2) and TRBJ2-3; TRBD2 agrees at 7 bases. This CDR3 has 15 amino acids. Per the germline V gene, CDR1 is LGHDT and CDR2 is YNNKEL (reference sequence). Unmatched junction bases numbered 11, after V lost 2 bases and J lost 9 bases. The CDR3 DNA is TGTGCCAGCAGCCAAAACCAGCGGGGTTGGGGAACGCAGTATTTT. This sequence encodes CASSQNQRGWGTQYF.